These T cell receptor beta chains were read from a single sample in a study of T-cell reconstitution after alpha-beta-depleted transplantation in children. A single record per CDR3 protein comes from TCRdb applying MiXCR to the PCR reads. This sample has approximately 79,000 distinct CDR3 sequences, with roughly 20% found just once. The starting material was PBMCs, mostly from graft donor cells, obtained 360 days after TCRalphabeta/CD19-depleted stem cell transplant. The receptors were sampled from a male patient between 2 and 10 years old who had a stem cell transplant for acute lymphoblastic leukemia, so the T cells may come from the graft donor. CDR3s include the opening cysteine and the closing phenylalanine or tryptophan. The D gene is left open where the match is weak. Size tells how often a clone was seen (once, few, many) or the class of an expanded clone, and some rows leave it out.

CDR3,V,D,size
CASNRVGGSAQYF,TRBV7-9,.,.
CASSPLAGGPADTQYF,TRBV4-2,TRBD2,.
CASRNRGINNEQFF,TRBV4-2,.,.
CASQATADEQYF,TRBV4-1,.,once
CSVSGYSYEQYF,TRBV29-1,.,.
CASKGREKSYNEQFF,TRBV11-1,TRBD2,.
CASSPSSGQVEYEQYF,TRBV27,TRBD1,.
CASSEQTDRGPTGELFF,TRBV25-1,TRBD1,few
CASSLVTSGRASGETQYF,TRBV12-3/TRBV12-4,TRBD2,many
CASSSELTSYEQYF,TRBV5-1,.,.
CASSLPGVAGPISPSYEQYF,TRBV28,TRBD2,.
CASSEDAGFSYEQYF,TRBV2,.,.
CASSLGWGGSGSYNEQFF,TRBV5-1,TRBD2,few
CASSQPGLAGNEQFF,TRBV4-1,TRBD2,few
CASRDGTGEETQYF,TRBV12-3/TRBV12-4,TRBD1,many
CASSRRLVVEQFF,TRBV12-3/TRBV12-4,.,.
CASSSIQGRTYEQYF,TRBV7-9,TRBD1,.
CASSPRDTNQPQHF,TRBV4-1,.,many
CASTNRGAYEQYF,TRBV19,.,.
CASSLPETGGWTNEKLFF,TRBV28,.,.